The present T cell receptor (beta chain) was sequenced within a study of T cells in women clearing cervical HPV infection. As for the study in general: Case blood drawn at lesion detection; control blood after infection cleared.

The assay was immunoSEQ multiplex PCR, and TCRdb's table has in-frame clones only and misses some. The sample includes about 22,000 clones. The source material was blood buffy coat. The receptor's source is a woman aged 18-70 years with a cervical HPV16 infection that either progressed to CIN3+ or cleared (not recorded which).

CDR3 bases read: TGCGCCAGCAGCTCCCTAGCGGGAGGGCCGGATGAG. This codes for CASSSLAGGPDE. The CDR3 in its entirety is CASSSLAGGPDEQFF. The chain joins TRBV5-1 to TRBJ2-1; 12 nucleotides agree with TRBD2. The DNA ends 3 residues before the CDR3 does, and the rest of the CDR3 is filled in from the germline J gene. Germline assignment: CDR1 SGHRS and CDR2 YFSETQ. Trimming removed 3 bases from V and 8 bases from J; junction bases left unmatched: 6. The CDR3 length is 15 residues.